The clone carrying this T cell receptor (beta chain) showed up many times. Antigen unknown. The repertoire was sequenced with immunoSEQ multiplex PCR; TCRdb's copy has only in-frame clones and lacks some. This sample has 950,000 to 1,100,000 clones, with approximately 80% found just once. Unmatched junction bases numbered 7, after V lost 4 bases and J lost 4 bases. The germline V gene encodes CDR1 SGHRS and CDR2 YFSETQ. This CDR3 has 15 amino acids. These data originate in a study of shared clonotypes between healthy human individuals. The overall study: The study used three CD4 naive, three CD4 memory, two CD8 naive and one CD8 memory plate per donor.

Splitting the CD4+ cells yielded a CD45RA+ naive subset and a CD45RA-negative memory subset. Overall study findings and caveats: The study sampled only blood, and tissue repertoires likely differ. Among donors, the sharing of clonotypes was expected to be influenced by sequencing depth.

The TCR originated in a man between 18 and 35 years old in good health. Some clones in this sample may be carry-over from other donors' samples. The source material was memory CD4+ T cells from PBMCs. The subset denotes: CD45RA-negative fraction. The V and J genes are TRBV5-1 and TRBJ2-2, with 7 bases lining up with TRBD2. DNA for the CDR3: TGCGCCAGCAGCAGCGGGACTTGGGCCACCGGGGAGCTGTTTTTT. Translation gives CASSSGTWATGELFF.